This TCR beta chain was identified during a study of Ad26.COV2.S vaccination and SARS-CoV-2 variants (TCRdb year 2021). Study-level background: Vaccine-arm donors came from COV1001, a multicentre, randomized, double-blind, placebo-controlled phase I-IIa trial of Ad26.COV2.S in healthy adults. Dosing of Ad26.COV2.S was intramuscular, at either 5x10^10 or 1x10^11 viral particles, delivered as one shot or as two shots spaced 56 days apart. TCRbeta repertoire sequencing served as the tool for gauging how specific and how broad the SARS-CoV-2-reactive T cell receptors were following Ad26.COV2.S vaccination. The TCR-sequenced set comprised approximately 30 samples: about 19 Ad26.COV2.S vaccine recipients, 5 placebo recipients and 8 SARS-CoV-2 convalescent individuals. Participants in the trial were split at random into five groups of five each, receiving low-dose or high-dose Ad26.COV2.S once or twice, or else placebo on both occasions. Blinding of investigators to trial group allocation was maintained during experiments and outcome assessment.

Its CDR3 holds 16 amino acids, cysteine through phenylalanine. Only the CDR3 DNA is retained, 48 bases long and in frame from the first base. V is reduced by 8 bases and J by 5 bases, leaving a spacing of 21 bases between them. CDR1 is given as SNHLY and CDR2 as FYNNEI, both from the germline V gene. A remark on this clone: The clone's antigen remains unknown. Base qualities are not recorded, but no much larger clone differs from it by a single base.

The immunoSEQ Assay was used to sequence TCRbeta CDR3 regions. After extraction, genomic DNA underwent amplification by bias-controlled multiplex PCR, followed by high-throughput sequencing. For the original study's pipeline: Collapsing and filtering of sequences were performed to quantify the absolute abundance of each unique TCRbeta CDR3 region. T cell fraction was estimated by normalizing TCRbeta template counts to usable DNA, with usable DNA measured through amplification of reference genes found in all nucleated cells. Repertoire TCRs were annotated as SARS-CoV-2-specific by exact matching of V gene, CDR3 amino acid sequence and J gene to a known reactive TCR set. MIRA supplied the reference SARS-CoV-2 TCR set, which was filtered for enrichment in COVID-19-positive ImmuneCODE repertoires so that public or cross-reactive TCRs were removed. Based on the MIRA antigens, annotated TCRs were further analysed at the level of specific ORF or position within ORF. Breadth was defined as the number of annotated unique rearrangements divided by the total number of unique productive rearrangements, and depth was defined as the summed frequency of the annotated unique rearrangements. TCR breadth was compared between groups using two-sided Wilcoxon rank-sum tests. Here the immuneACCESS table is served through TCRdb, limited to in-frame sequences with V and J called. Missing clones are a known gap in these copies; in checked studies unresolved V genes cover under half, and the rest lacks a known reason. V and J calls and clone size are given by that table; D and trimming were obtained from the DNA. The sample table holds hundreds of thousands of clones, of which roughly 87% were seen once. The top ten clones comprise just over 2.5% of the sample.

This specimen's treatment or condition label, interpreted: roughly 18 received Ad26.COV2.S at low or high dose, single or two shots; roughly 5 received placebo; per-sample allocation not given. Repertoires of vaccine and placebo recipients were sequenced from samples taken on day 63 after the first injection. Between 29 July and 7 August 2020, Cohort 1b enrolled around 25 adults aged 18-55 years at one site in Boston, USA. As a vaccine, Ad26.COV2.S was a replication-incompetent adenovirus type 26 vector that expressed a prefusion-stabilized SARS-CoV-2 spike protein derived from the original Wuhan strain. Overall study results and their limits: After vaccination, substantial breadth of spike-specific CD8+ and CD4+ T cell responses was reported. The authors noted that the TCR breadth and depth analyses may have underestimated total T cell responses. Compared with placebo recipients, Ad26.COV2.S recipients showed higher spike-specific TCR breadth (P = 0.0014). The study was not powered for comparison of responses between vaccine doses or regimens. Comparable non-spike TCR breadth was observed between vaccine and placebo recipients, consistent with only spike being contained in the vaccine.

This TCR was recovered from a person between 18 and 65 years old who received the Ad26.COV2.S COVID-19 vaccine or a placebo. The sequencing here drew on peripheral blood, taken in a trial of Ad26.COV2.S vaccine versus placebo. Recombination connected TRBV2 to TRBJ2-2; the D gene cannot be named for sure. The CDR3 has the sequence CASGRYPIRGTGELFF. At the DNA level, the sequence is TGTGCCAGCGGACGATACCCTATTCGAGGAACCGGGGAGCTGTTTTTT.